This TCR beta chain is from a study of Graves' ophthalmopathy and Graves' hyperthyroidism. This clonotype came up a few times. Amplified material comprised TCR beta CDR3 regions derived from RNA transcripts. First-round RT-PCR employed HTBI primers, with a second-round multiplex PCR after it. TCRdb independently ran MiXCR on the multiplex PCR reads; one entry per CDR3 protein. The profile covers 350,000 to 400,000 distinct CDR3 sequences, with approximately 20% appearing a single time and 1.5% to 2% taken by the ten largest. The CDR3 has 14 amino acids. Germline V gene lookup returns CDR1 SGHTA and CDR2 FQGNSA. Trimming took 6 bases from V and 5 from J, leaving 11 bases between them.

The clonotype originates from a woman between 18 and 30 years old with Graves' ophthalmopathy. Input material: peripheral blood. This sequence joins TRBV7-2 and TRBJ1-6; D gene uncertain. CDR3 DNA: TGTGCCAGCAGTTTACAGTCCAATAATTCACCCCTCCACTTT. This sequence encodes CASSLQSNNSPLHF.